This T cell receptor (beta chain) was profiled in a study of blood T cell repertoires in COVID-19. Study at large: COVID-19 samples collected from the United States, Italy and Spain covered acute and convalescent phases. Sample material is recorded as cDNA or gDNA derived from T cells, B-cell-depleted T cells, or PBMCs.

Enrollment of patients from Seattle took place during active infection, with longitudinal follow-up. V lost 2 bases, J lost 8 bases, and 5 bases stayed unmatched. The CDR3 loop spans 16 amino acids. CDR1 is MNHEY and CDR2 is SVGAGI in the germline V gene. Per the authors' pipeline: How many nucleated cells were present was estimated from reference gene primer amplification. TCRdb's copy holds only in-frame clones and misses some; the assay was immunoSEQ multiplex PCR. V, J and clone size were drawn from that table, and D and trimming were deduced from the DNA. The table shows about 130,000 clones, with roughly four fifths occurring only once.

Specimen: peripheral blood. This chain uses TRBV6-5 with TRBJ1-6; TRBD1 matches 11 bases. The receptor was derived from a man aged 25-45 years with COVID-19, enrolled during active disease. CDR3 in amino acids: CASSYIGTGGDSPLHF. The CDR3 nucleotides read TGTGCCAGCAGTTACATAGGGACAGGGGGGGATTCACCCCTCCACTTT.